This T cell receptor (beta chain) was retrieved from a study of T-cell reconstitution after alpha-beta-depleted transplantation in children. General study findings and limits: One year post-transplant, T-cell counts and diversity were largely derived from T cells produced anew. Several hundred graft clones that had expanded were reportedly the source of alpha-beta T cells about two months after transplant. Recipient T cells and thymic progenitors that survived were the source of the high TCRbeta diversity seen at day 60 in some patients.

The CDR3 spans 14 residues. CDR1 and CDR2 from the germline V gene are SGHTA and FQGNSA. V lost 6 bases to trimming and J lost 6 bases, with 18 bases between them. A note on this clonotype: Its antigen is unidentified.

Preparing the TCRbeta library involved the use of unique molecular identifiers. TCRdb analysed the PCR reads with MiXCR anew, one entry per CDR3 protein. Of about 420,000 distinct CDR3 sequences in the sample, 15% to 20% are singletons; the top ten hold under 30%. The sequences come from PBMCs, mostly from graft donor cells, collected 360 days after TCRalphabeta/CD19-depleted stem cell transplant. The chain uses TRBV7-2 and TRBJ2-7; tentatively, D is TRBD2 (5 bases). The sequence was collected from a boy younger than two who had a stem cell transplant for Wiskott-Aldrich syndrome, so the T cells may come from the graft donor. In nucleotides, the CDR3 is TGTGCCAGCAGTTTGAGGACTCCGCCACGCGAGCAGTACTTC. As protein: CASSLRTPPREQYF.